This record looks at one T cell receptor (beta chain) sequence and its context. RNA in amounts of roughly 0.5 to 1 ug was reverse transcribed with random hexamers. Amplification of TCR beta CDR3 across 54 Vbeta and 13 Jbeta was performed with immunoSEQ multiplex PCR. TCRdb reprocessed the immunoSEQ multiplex PCR reads with MiXCR, giving one entry per CDR3 protein. This table has 120,000 or so distinct CDR3 sequences, around 94% appearing once. TCR beta was sequenced from blood CD8+ and CD4+ T cells. TEMRA cells underwent FACS enrichment and CD8+ and CD4+ T cells underwent negative isolation. Germline V gene lookup returns CDR1 SGHVS and CDR2 FQNEAQ. V lost 5 bases and J 7 bases, leaving 15 bases between the germline ends. The length of the CDR3 is 13 residues. The record originates from a study of CD8 T cells in Susac syndrome.

The receptor comes from a human donor in good health. Specimen: CD4+ T cells from PBMCs. The chain recombines TRBV7-8 with TRBJ2-7, with a possible D match to TRBD2 (5 bases). The CDR3 nucleotides are TGTGCCAGCAGCACGGGCCCACGCGGGGAGCAGTACTTC. Protein product: CASSTGPRGEQYF.